This paragraph covers one TCR beta chain sequence. No antigen is known for it. Amplification of TCR beta CDR3 regions used RNA transcripts. Amplification began with first-round RT-PCR using HTBI primers, then second-round multiplex PCR was performed. TCRdb re-derived calls from the multiplex PCR reads in MiXCR, one entry per CDR3 protein. The table includes hundreds of thousands of distinct CDR3 sequences, over 40% detected once. Clinical symptoms and serum thyroxine were used for diagnosis; TRAb, thyroid ultrasound and orbital computed tomography were also relied on. This sample is drawn from a study of Graves' ophthalmopathy and Graves' hyperthyroidism. Study as a whole: No treatment had been given when peripheral blood was collected at initial diagnosis.

Study-level results: At 65% to 71% sensitivity and 72.22% specificity, the model predicted progression of the ophthalmopathy. For separating ophthalmopathy from stable hyperthyroidism, a 13-signature model gave about 90% sensitivity and 75% to 83% specificity.

There are 15 residues in the CDR3. CDR1 and CDR2 from the germline V gene are SNHLY and FYNNEI. The V and J ends lost 7 bases and 4 bases respectively, with 19 bases between them. The rearrangement links TRBV2 to TRBJ1-2; tentatively, D is TRBD1 (6 bases). The receptor was isolated from an adult man with Graves' ophthalmopathy. The sequenced material came from peripheral blood. This CDR3 reads CASNGEGGVPYGYTF. As DNA, the CDR3 is TGTGCCAGCAACGGCGAGGGGGGGGTCCCCTATGGCTACACCTTC.